The rows below give T cell receptor gamma chains drawn from one sample of a study of fetal and pediatric gammadelta thymocytes. TCRdb ran CATT on the reads. The sample totals more than 20 gamma-chain clones. Specimen: Vgamma9Vdelta2 gamma-delta T cells from the thymus. The source is a child who underwent cardiac surgery and was recorded as healthy. Both conserved end residues are trimmed from each CDR3.

>TRGJP1|TRGV5
ATWDRPGWFKI
>TRGJP|TRGV9
ALWEVKELGKKIKV
>TRGJ1/TRGJ2|TRGV3
ATWVDYKKL